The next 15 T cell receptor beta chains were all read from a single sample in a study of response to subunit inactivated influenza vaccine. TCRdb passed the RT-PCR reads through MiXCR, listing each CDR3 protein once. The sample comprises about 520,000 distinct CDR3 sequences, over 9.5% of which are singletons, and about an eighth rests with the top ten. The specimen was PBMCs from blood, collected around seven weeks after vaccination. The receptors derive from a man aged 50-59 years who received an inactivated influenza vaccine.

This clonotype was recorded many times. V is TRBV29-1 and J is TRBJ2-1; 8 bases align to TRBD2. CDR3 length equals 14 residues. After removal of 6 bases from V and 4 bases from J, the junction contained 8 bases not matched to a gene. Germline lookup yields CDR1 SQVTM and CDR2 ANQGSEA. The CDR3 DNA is TGCAGCGTAATAACTAGCGGACCTTACAATGAGCAGTTCTTC. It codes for CSVITSGPYNEQFF.

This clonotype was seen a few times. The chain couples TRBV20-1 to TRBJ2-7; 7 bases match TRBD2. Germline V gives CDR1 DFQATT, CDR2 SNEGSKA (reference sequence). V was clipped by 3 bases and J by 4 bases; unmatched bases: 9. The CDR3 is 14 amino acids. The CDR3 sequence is CSASPREAIYEQYF. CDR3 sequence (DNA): TGCAGTGCTAGTCCACGGGAGGCTATATACGAGCAGTACTTC.

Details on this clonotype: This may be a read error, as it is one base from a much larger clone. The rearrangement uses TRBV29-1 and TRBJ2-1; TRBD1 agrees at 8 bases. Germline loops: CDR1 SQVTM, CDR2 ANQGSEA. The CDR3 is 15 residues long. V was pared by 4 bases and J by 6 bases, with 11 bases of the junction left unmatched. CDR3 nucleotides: TGCAGCGTTGTACGTAGACAGGGGATGGGCAATGAGCAGTTCTTC. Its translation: CSVVRRQGMGNEQFF.

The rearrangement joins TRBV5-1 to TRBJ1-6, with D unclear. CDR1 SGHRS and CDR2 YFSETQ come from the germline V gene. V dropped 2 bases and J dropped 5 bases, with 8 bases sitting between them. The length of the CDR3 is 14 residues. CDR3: CASSFPQDNSPLHF. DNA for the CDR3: TGCGCCAGCAGCTTTCCTCAGGATAATTCACCCCTCCACTTT.

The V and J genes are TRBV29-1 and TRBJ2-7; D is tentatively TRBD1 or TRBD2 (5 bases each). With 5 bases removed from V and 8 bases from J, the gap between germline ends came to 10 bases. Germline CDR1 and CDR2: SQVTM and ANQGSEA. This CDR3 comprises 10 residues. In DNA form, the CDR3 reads TGCAGCGTTTATGAGGGGAAGCAGTACTTC. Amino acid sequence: CSVYEGKQYF.

The CDR3 DNA sequence: TGTGCCAGCATCGGTGACAGGGGGTTCTACTACAATGAGCAGTTCTTC. This gives the protein CASIGDRGFYYNEQFF. The V gene is TRBV5-6, the J gene TRBJ2-1; 9 nucleotides line up with TRBD1. The CDR3 sequence is 16 residues long. The ends lost 6 bases at V and 3 bases at J; junction bases unmatched: 10. Looked up from germline, CDR1 is SGHDT and CDR2 is YYEEEE. Supplemented by reference TRBV5-6 and TRBJ2-1, the full variable domain reads DAGVTQSPTHLIKTRGQQVTLRCSPKSGHDTVSWYQQALGQGPQFIFQYYEEEERQRGNFPDRFSGHQFPNYSSELNVNALLLGDSALYLCASIGDRGFYYNEQFFGPGTRLTVL.

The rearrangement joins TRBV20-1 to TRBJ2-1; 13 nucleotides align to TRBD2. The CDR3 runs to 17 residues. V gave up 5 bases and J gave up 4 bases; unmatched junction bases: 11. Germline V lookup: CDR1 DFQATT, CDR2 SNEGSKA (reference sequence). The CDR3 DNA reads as TGCAGTGCTGAGGACGCGACTAGCGGGAGGATGTACAATGAGCAGTTCTTC. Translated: CSAEDATSGRMYNEQFF.

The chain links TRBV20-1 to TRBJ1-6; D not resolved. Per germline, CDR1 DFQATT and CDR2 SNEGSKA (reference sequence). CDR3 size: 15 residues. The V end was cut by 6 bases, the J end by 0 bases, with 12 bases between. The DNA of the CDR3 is TGCAGTGCCCCCGCGGAAAGCTCCTATAATTCACCCCTCCACTTT. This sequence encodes CSAPAESSYNSPLHF.

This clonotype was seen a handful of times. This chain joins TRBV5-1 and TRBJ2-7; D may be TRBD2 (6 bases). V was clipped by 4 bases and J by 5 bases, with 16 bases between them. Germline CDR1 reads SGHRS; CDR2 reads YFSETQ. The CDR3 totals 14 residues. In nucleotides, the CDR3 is TGCGCCAGCAGCCGGGGGTCCGCCCCGGACGAGCAGTACTTC. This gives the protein CASSRGSAPDEQYF.

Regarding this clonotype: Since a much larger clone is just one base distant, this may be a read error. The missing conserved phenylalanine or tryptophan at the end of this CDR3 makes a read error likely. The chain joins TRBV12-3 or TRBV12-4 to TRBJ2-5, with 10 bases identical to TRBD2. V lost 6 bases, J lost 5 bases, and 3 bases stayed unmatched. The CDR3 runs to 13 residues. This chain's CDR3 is CASRPSGSETQYL. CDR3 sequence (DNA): TGTGCCAGCAGACCTAGCGGGAGCGAGACCCAGTACCTC.

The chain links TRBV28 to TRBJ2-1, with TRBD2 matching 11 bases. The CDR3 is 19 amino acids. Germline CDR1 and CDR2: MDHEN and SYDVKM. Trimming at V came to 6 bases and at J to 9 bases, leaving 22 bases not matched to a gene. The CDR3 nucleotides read TGTGCCAGCAGCCGCACCCCGCCTAGCGGGAGGATGTCCTGGTTTGAGCAGTTCTTC. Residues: CASSRTPPSGRMSWFEQFF.

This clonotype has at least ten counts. CDR3 protein: CASSQSGAEVAQYF. Here the CDR3 DNA reads TGTGCCAGCAGCCAGTCAGGTGCTGAGGTGGCCCAGTACTTC. The chain combines TRBV12-3 or TRBV12-4 with TRBJ2-5; D not certain. V lost 6 bases, J lost 9 bases, and 20 bases lay in between. The CDR3 is made up of 14 amino acids.

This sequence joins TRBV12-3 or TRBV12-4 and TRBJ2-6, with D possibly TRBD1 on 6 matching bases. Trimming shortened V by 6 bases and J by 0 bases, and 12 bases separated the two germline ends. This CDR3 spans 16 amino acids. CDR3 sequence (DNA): TGTGCCAGCAGAAGACAGGCCCTCTCTGGGGCCAACGTCCTGACTTTC. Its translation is CASRRQALSGANVLTF.

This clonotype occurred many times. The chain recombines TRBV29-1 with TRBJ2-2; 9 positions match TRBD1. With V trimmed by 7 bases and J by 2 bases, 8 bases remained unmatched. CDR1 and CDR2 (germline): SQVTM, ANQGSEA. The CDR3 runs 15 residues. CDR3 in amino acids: CSARTGAYNTGELFF. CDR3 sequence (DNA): TGCAGCGCCCGGACAGGGGCTTACAACACCGGGGAGCTGTTTTTT.

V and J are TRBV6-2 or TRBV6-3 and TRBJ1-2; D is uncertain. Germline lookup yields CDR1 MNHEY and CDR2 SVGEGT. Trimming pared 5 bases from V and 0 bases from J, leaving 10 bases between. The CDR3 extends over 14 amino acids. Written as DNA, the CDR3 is TGTGCCAGCAGTGACCGACCGACTAACTATGGCTACACCTTC. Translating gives CASSDRPTNYGYTF.